This T cell receptor beta chain comes out of a study of blood T cell repertoires in COVID-19. The overall study: Both acute and convalescent COVID-19 samples were obtained from the United States, Italy and Spain. Nucleic acid was either cDNA or gDNA, and it came from T cells, B-cell-depleted T cells, or PBMCs.

In the study's own analysis: Nucleated cell counts were estimated from reference gene primer amplification. The assay was immunoSEQ multiplex PCR, and TCRdb's table has in-frame clones only and misses some. V, J and clone size reflect that table, while D and trimming were determined from the DNA. The profile shows 250,000 to 400,000 clones, approximately 88% of them singletons. Enrolment of Seattle patients took place during active infection, and they were followed longitudinally. The germline gives CDR1 LNHDA, CDR2 SQIVND (reference sequence). This CDR3 has 16 amino acids. Unmatched junction bases numbered 11, after V lost 7 bases and J lost 4 bases.

This TCR was recovered from a woman aged 25 to 45 with COVID-19, enrolled during active disease. The sequencing input was peripheral blood. This chain joins TRBV19 and TRBJ1-4; 8 bases align to TRBD1. The CDR3 here is CASNLDRGNGNEKLFF. CDR3 nucleotides: TGTGCCAGTAACCTAGACAGGGGTAACGGTAATGAAAAACTGTTTTTT.